The 25 T cell receptor beta chains presented below share a single source sample, sequenced in a study of Graves' ophthalmopathy and Graves' hyperthyroidism. Amplification of the TCR beta CDR3 regions used RNA transcripts (as template). Second-round multiplex PCR followed a first-round RT-PCR using HTBI primers. TCRdb re-analysed the multiplex PCR reads in MiXCR, keeping a single row per CDR3 protein. The table has 300,000 to 450,000 distinct CDR3 sequences, approximately 17% seen once. The sample comprised peripheral blood. The origin of the receptors is an adult woman with stable Graves' hyperthyroidism.

There are many counts of this clonotype. The chain uses TRBV6-1 and TRBJ2-7; 8 positions match TRBD2. The germline CDR1 and CDR2 sequences are MNHNS and SASEGT. The V and J ends lost 6 bases and 7 bases, in that order; junction bases with no gene match: 14. There are 15 residues in the CDR3. CDR3 sequence reads: CASSRTDSGDREQYF. In nucleotides, the CDR3 is TGTGCCAGCAGCCGAACCGATAGCGGGGATCGGGAGCAGTACTTC.

This clonotype was recorded at least ten times. The V gene is TRBV5-1, the J gene TRBJ2-7; 8 nucleotides match TRBD1. With V trimmed by 4 bases and J by 1 base, 4 bases remained unmatched. Germline CDR1 and CDR2: SGHRS and YFSETQ. CDR3 length equals 14 residues. CDR3 sequence reads: CASSHGDRSYEQYF. Written as DNA, the CDR3 is TGCGCCAGCAGCCACGGGGACAGGTCCTACGAGCAGTACTTC.

The J gene is TRBJ2-7, the V gene TRBV5-1, with D perhaps TRBD1 (5 bases). The CDR3 spans 15 residues. Germline V gives CDR1 SGHRS, CDR2 YFSETQ. V shed 1 base and J shed 5 bases, with 16 bases lying between them. CDR3 sequence (DNA): TGCGCCAGCAGCTTGACAGGCGCCGACCGTGACGAGCAGTACTTC. Its protein product is CASSLTGADRDEQYF.

This clonotype was seen ten or more times. The chain combines TRBV29-1 with TRBJ1-1, with D possibly matching TRBD1 (5 bases). CDR3 length: 10 residues. Germline V gene sequence: CDR1 SQVTM, CDR2 ANQGSEA. V was clipped by 4 bases and J by 7 bases, with 7 bases between them. The CDR3 loop is CSVGDREAFF. Written as DNA, the CDR3 is TGCAGCGTTGGGGACCGTGAAGCTTTCTTT.

This clonotype was found many times. The chain is built from TRBV30 and TRBJ2-7, with 15 bases matching TRBD2. CDR3 size: 17 residues. The V gene end was trimmed by 0 bases and the J gene end by 4 bases; junction bases not matched to a gene: 7. Germline-derived CDR1 and CDR2 are GTSNPN and SVGIG (reference sequence). This CDR3 reads CAWSVLRTSGRAYEQYF. Here the CDR3 DNA reads TGTGCCTGGAGTGTCCTCCGGACTAGCGGGAGGGCGTACGAGCAGTACTTC. Looking up the rest from reference TRBV30 and TRBJ2-7 gives the full variable domain: SQTIHQWPATLVQPVGSPLSLECTVEGTSNPNLYWYRQAAGRGLQLLFYSVGIGQISSEVPQNLSASRPQDRQFILSSKKLLLSDSGFYLCAWSVLRTSGRAYEQYFGPGTRLTVT.

This clonotype was seen at least ten times. This chain connects TRBV20-1 to TRBJ2-7, with D maybe TRBD2 (6 bases). V dropped 4 bases and J dropped 0 bases, with 10 bases sitting between them. CDR3 length: 13 residues. The germline gives CDR1 DFQATT, CDR2 SNEGSKA (reference sequence). CDR3 amino acids: CSAKPGLSYEQYF. The DNA of the CDR3 is TGCAGTGCTAAGCCGGGACTCTCCTACGAGCAGTACTTC.

For this clonotype: Just one base apart from a much larger clone, this may be a read error. The V call is TRBV29-1, the J call TRBJ2-7; TRBD1 aligns across 8 bases. The CDR3 has 13 residues. CDR1 is SQVTM and CDR2 is ANQGSEA in the germline V gene. Trimming removed 7 bases from V and 1 base from J; junction bases left unmatched: 6. CDR3 residues: CSALTGVSYEQYV. In DNA form, the CDR3 reads TGCAGCGCTCTGACAGGGGTGTCCTACGAGCAGTACGTC.

At least ten counts were recorded for this clonotype. The chain uses TRBV18 and TRBJ1-6; D is undetermined. This CDR3 contains 17 residues. CDR1 is KGHSH, CDR2 LQKENI, per germline. V was clipped by 3 bases and J by 4 bases, with 16 bases between them. In DNA, the CDR3 is TGTGCCAGCTCACCGGACGCTGGACGTTCGTATAATTCACCCCTCCACTTT. This sequence encodes CASSPDAGRSYNSPLHF.

This clonotype was recorded many times. The CDR3: CASSSPRFSGNTIYF. The CDR3 DNA reads TGTGCCAGCAGTTCTCCACGGTTCTCTGGAAACACCATATATTTT. V is TRBV28 and J is TRBJ1-3; D remains unclear. V was trimmed by 4 bases and J by 0 bases, leaving 10 bases between them. CDR1 and CDR2 (germline): MDHEN, SYDVKM. The CDR3 is 15 amino acids.

There are a few counts of this clonotype. The chain recombines TRBV29-1 with TRBJ2-7; D remains ambiguous. Germline values: CDR1 SQVTM, CDR2 ANQGSEA. V was trimmed by 2 bases and J by 2 bases, leaving 7 bases between them. The length of the CDR3 is 12 residues. The CDR3 region is CSVEFSTYEQYF. In DNA, the CDR3 is TGCAGCGTTGAATTCAGTACCTACGAGCAGTACTTC.

The chain is built from TRBV6-1 and TRBJ2-7, with D possibly being TRBD2 (6 bases). Trimming left V 6 bases short and J 3 bases short, with 15 bases between. The germline CDR1 and CDR2 sequences are MNHNS and SASEGT. This CDR3 has 14 residues. The CDR3 nucleotides are TGTGCCAGCAGGAGGGAGGTTCGGCTCTACGAGCAGTACTTC. Its protein product is CASRREVRLYEQYF.

The chain combines TRBV27 with TRBJ1-1, with no clear D. This CDR3 is 13 amino acids long. CDR1 is MNHEY, CDR2 SMNVEV, per germline (reference sequence). Trimming left V 4 bases short and J 3 bases short, with 9 bases between. The CDR3 loop reads CASSSYKHTEAFF. The CDR3 bases are TGTGCCAGCAGTTCCTACAAACACACTGAAGCTTTCTTT.

Remarks on this clonotype: Given a much more abundant clone one base away, this may be a read error. The V gene is TRBV10-3, the J gene TRBJ2-4, with D perhaps TRBD1 (6 bases). The CDR3 contains 15 residues. CDR1 ENHRY and CDR2 SYGVKD come from the germline V gene. The CDR3 DNA sequence: TGTGTCATCAGTGACCGAACAGGGGCCAAAAACATTCAGTACTTC. Its protein product is CVISDRTGAKNIQYF.

This clonotype has at least ten counts. The chain carries TRBV6-5 and TRBJ1-1; TRBD1 is a possible D gene (6 bases). V was trimmed by 0 bases and J by 7 bases, leaving 9 bases between them. Germline CDR1 reads MNHEY; CDR2 reads SVGAGI. The CDR3 has 13 residues. As DNA, the CDR3 is TGTGCCAGCAGTTACTCTAGGACAGTTGAAGCTTTCTTT. Translating gives CASSYSRTVEAFF.

In this sample, this clonotype turned up many times. The V gene is TRBV6-5, the J gene TRBJ2-7, with 7 bases aligning to TRBD2. The V gene end was trimmed by 8 bases and the J gene end by 1 base; junction bases not matched to a gene: 8. The CDR3 loop spans 14 amino acids. CDR1 and CDR2 (germline): MNHEY, SVGAGI. The CDR3 is CASSAGEGSYEQYF. The DNA of the CDR3 is TGTGCCAGCTCGGCGGGAGAGGGTTCCTACGAGCAGTACTTC.

This clonotype was seen at least ten times. The rearrangement joins TRBV27 to TRBJ2-5; 7 bases map to TRBD1. The ends lost 6 bases at V and 0 bases at J; junction bases unmatched: 4. The germline V gene encodes CDR1 MNHEY and CDR2 SMNVEV (reference sequence). The CDR3 is 14 amino acids. CDR3: CASRQQGYQETQYF. The CDR3 DNA follows: TGTGCCAGCAGACAACAGGGGTACCAAGAGACCCAGTACTTC.

This clonotype has a count of ten or more. The chain combines TRBV7-2 with TRBJ2-7, with a tentative D call TRBD2 (5 bases). In germline, CDR1 is SGHTA, CDR2 FQGNSA. Trimming cost V 1 base and J 10 bases, with 11 bases left between them. The CDR3 consists of 12 residues. This chain's CDR3 is CASSLGPRDQYF. The CDR3 DNA follows: TGTGCCAGCAGCTTAGGACCCCGGGATCAGTACTTC.

Ten or more counts support this clonotype. V gene TRBV12-3 or TRBV12-4 combines with J gene TRBJ2-5, with TRBD2 matching 8 bases. The junction had 3 bases not matched to a gene; V was cut back by 6 bases and J by 0 bases. The CDR3 length is 14 residues. The CDR3 here is CASRLLADQETQYF. In nucleotides, the CDR3 is TGTGCCAGCAGACTACTAGCGGACCAAGAGACCCAGTACTTC.

This clonotype showed up many times. The rearrangement links TRBV7-2 to TRBJ2-7; no definite D call. Germline loops: CDR1 SGHTA, CDR2 FQGNSA. The CDR3 sequence is 17 residues long. Trimming stripped 0 bases from V and 0 bases from J, with 15 bases between. For the CDR3, the DNA is TGTGCCAGCAGCTTAGCGCTTTCAACCAGGAGCTCCTACGAGCAGTACTTC. Amino acid sequence: CASSLALSTRSSYEQYF.

This clonotype was observed at least ten times. The rearrangement uses TRBV2 and TRBJ1-5; D remains unclear. Trimming removed 3 bases from V and 0 bases from J, with 15 bases in between. Looked up from germline, CDR1 is SNHLY and CDR2 is FYNNEI. This CDR3 spans 17 amino acids. In DNA form, the CDR3 reads TGTGCCAGCAGTGAGGGGTCGCACAGTTATAGCAATCAGCCCCAGCATTTT. Translated: CASSEGSHSYSNQPQHF.

This clonotype appeared many times. The V call is TRBV12-5, the J call TRBJ2-7; TRBD2 matches 8 bases. CDR3 length equals 17 residues. Germline CDR1 and CDR2: LGHNT and FRNRAP. Trimming at V came to 1 base and at J to 2 bases, leaving 10 bases not matched to a gene. CDR3 nucleotide sequence: TGTGCTAGTGGTTTGGAAATCTATAGCGGGAAGCCCTACGAGCAGTACTTC. This sequence encodes CASGLEIYSGKPYEQYF.

Ten or more counts support this clonotype. The V call is TRBV19, the J call TRBJ1-1, with D unresolved. Germline V gene sequence: CDR1 LNHDA, CDR2 SQIVND (reference sequence). This CDR3 region has 15 residues. Trimming took 4 bases from V and 0 from J, leaving 12 bases between them. The CDR3 nucleotides are TGTGCCAGTAGTAACAAAAGAGGAATGAACACTGAAGCTTTCTTT. Amino acids: CASSNKRGMNTEAFF. Together with reference TRBV19 and TRBJ1-1, the CDR3 gives the full variable domain: DGGITQSPKYLFRKEGQNVTLSCEQNLNHDAMYWYRQDPGQGLRLIYYSQIVNDFQKGDIAEGYSVSREKKESFPLTVTSAQKNPTAFYLCASSNKRGMNTEAFFGQGTRLTVV.

This clonotype was picked up many times. The rearrangement uses TRBV3-1 and TRBJ1-2, with TRBD1 matching over 10 bases. The CDR3 has 15 amino acids. V dropped 6 bases and J dropped 2; count of bases not matched to a gene: 6. Germline assignment: CDR1 LGHDT and CDR2 YNNKEL (reference sequence). The CDR3 loop reads CASRPAGQGNYGYTF. In DNA, the CDR3 is TGTGCCAGCAGACCTGCGGGACAGGGGAACTATGGCTACACCTTC.

This clonotype has at least ten counts. This sequence joins TRBV28 and TRBJ1-1, with 8 positions matching TRBD1. The J segment lost 1 base and the V segment lost 7 bases, leaving 11 bases of the junction unmatched. Looked up from germline, CDR1 is MDHEN and CDR2 is SYDVKM. This CDR3 region has 16 residues. CDR3 residues: CASNTRTGSGNTEAFF. As DNA, the CDR3 is TGTGCCAGCAACACCAGGACAGGGTCGGGGAACACTGAAGCTTTCTTT.

This chain connects TRBV18 to TRBJ2-5; 9 bases are shared with TRBD1. This CDR3 has 16 residues. V dropped 0 bases and J dropped 3; count of bases not matched to a gene: 5. Germline-derived CDR1 and CDR2 are KGHSH and LQKENI. The CDR3 spells CASSPPEDRGEETQYF. Written as DNA, the CDR3 is TGTGCCAGCTCACCACCGGAGGACAGGGGAGAAGAGACCCAGTACTTC.